Following are 13 T cell receptor beta chains from one sample sequenced in a study of T cells in Graves' hyperthyroidism and ophthalmopathy. Using RNA transcripts as the source, TCR beta CDR3 regions were amplified. With the HTBI primer set, the TCR CDR3 went through a first round of RT-PCR. From the multiplex PCR reads, TCRdb called clonotypes with MiXCR, one entry per CDR3 protein. The data hold roughly 420,000 distinct CDR3 sequences, with around 14% observed a single time. The sample taken for sequencing was blood. All receptors come from a woman in her late teens or twenties with Graves' hyperthyroidism.

As for this clonotype: With a much larger clone just one base away, this may be a read error. The chain couples TRBV5-1 to TRBJ2-7, with 8 positions matching TRBD2. Germline CDR1 and CDR2: SGHRS and YFSETQ. This CDR3 contains 13 residues. DNA for the CDR3: TGCGCCAACAGCCTCCGGGAGGGACGCGAGCAGTACTTC. It yields the protein CANSLREGREQYF. Filled out from reference TRBV5-1 and TRBJ2-7, the complete variable domain reads KAGVTQTPRYLIKTRGQQVTLSCSPISGHRSVSWYQQTPGQGLQFLFEYFSETQRNKGNFPGRFSGRQFSNSRSEMNVSTLELGDSALYLCANSLREGREQYFGPGTRLTVT.

This clonotype was seen at least ten times. The chain joins TRBV5-5 to TRBJ1-5; D gene uncertain. CDR1 is SGHKS and CDR2 is YYEKEE in the germline V gene (reference sequence). Trimming took 1 base from V and 3 from J, leaving 8 bases between them. CDR3 length: 14 residues. The CDR3 DNA follows: TGTGCCAGCAGCTTGAGAGGCAACAATCAGCCCCAGCATTTT. Protein sequence: CASSLRGNNQPQHF.

This clonotype occurred a few times. This chain uses TRBV20-1 with TRBJ2-1; 10 positions agree with TRBD1. CDR3 length: 16 amino acids. Germline loops: CDR1 DFQATT, CDR2 SNEGSKA (reference sequence). V lost 6 bases to trimming and J lost 6 bases; unmatched junction nucleotides: 14. The CDR3 is CSAPSAGTGDFNEQFF. As DNA, the CDR3 is TGCAGTGCCCCCTCAGCCGGGACAGGGGATTTCAATGAGCAGTTCTTC.

This clonotype occurred many times. The J gene is TRBJ1-5, the V gene TRBV6-1; D uncertain. This CDR3 is built from 15 residues. CDR1 MNHNS and CDR2 SASEGT come from the germline V gene. V was trimmed by 7 bases and J by 4 bases, leaving 17 bases between them. The CDR3 region is CASTGWGGGNQPQHF. The DNA of the CDR3 is TGTGCCAGCACTGGGTGGGGAGGCGGAAATCAGCCCCAGCATTTT.

The rearrangement uses TRBV6-1 and TRBJ1-2; TRBD1 is a possible D gene (6 bases). Trimming removed 7 bases at V and 4 bases at J, with 13 bases between. Germline-derived CDR1 and CDR2 are MNHNS and SASEGT. CDR3 length: 13 amino acids. CDR3 loop: CASTWGGGYGYTF. The CDR3 coding sequence is TGTGCCAGCACCTGGGGGGGCGGCTATGGCTACACCTTC.

In its sample, this clonotype was seen a few times. The V gene is TRBV14, the J gene TRBJ2-6; D not resolved. This CDR3 has 16 residues. The germline V and J ends were trimmed by 4 bases and 0 bases, with 10 bases remaining between them. From germline, CDR1 is SGHDN and CDR2 FVKESK. CDR3 nucleotides: TGTGCCAGCAGCCCCCCTGGGTACTCTGGGGCCAACGTCCTGACTTTC. Amino acid sequence: CASSPPGYSGANVLTF.

At least ten counts were recorded for this clonotype. This chain uses TRBV6-1 with TRBJ2-5; 7 bases agree with TRBD2. Germline CDR1 is MNHNS and CDR2 is SASEGT. This CDR3 is 14 amino acids long. The V and J ends lost 3 bases and 5 bases, in that order; junction bases with no gene match: 6. The CDR3 DNA reads TGTGCCAGCAGTGAGCCTAGCGGCGGGGAGACCCAGTACTTC. Translated: CASSEPSGGETQYF.

As regards this clonotype: One base away lies a much larger clone, so this may be a sequencing read error. The chain employs TRBV5-5 and TRBJ1-6; possible D gene TRBD1, 5 bases. In germline, CDR1 is SGHKS, CDR2 YYEKEE (reference sequence). The CDR3 has 15 residues. CDR3 nucleotide sequence: TGCGACAGCAGCCTCCGGGACGGCGATAATTCACCCCTCCACTTT. The encoded protein is CDSSLRDGDNSPLHF.

This clonotype was seen at least ten times. The gene calls are TRBV27 and TRBJ2-3; 9 bases line up with TRBD2. Germline-derived CDR1 and CDR2 are MNHEY and SMNVEV (reference sequence). The CDR3 runs 16 residues. The V and J ends lost 3 bases and 1 base, in that order; junction bases with no gene match: 5. CDR3 loop: CASSFFSGRGTDTQYF. The DNA of the CDR3 is TGTGCCAGCAGTTTTTTTAGCGGGAGAGGCACAGATACGCAGTATTTT.

This clonotype was counted at least ten times. The chain combines TRBV11-3 with TRBJ2-4; 11 bases fit TRBD2. Germline assignment: CDR1 SGHNT and CDR2 YENEEA. Trimming cost V 4 bases and J 0 bases; bases outside gene matches: 2. This CDR3 is 16 amino acids long. The CDR3 DNA sequence: TGTGCCAGCAGCTCTGGACTAGCGGGAGCCAAAAACATTCAGTACTTC. Translation gives CASSSGLAGAKNIQYF.

The rearrangement links TRBV19 to TRBJ2-1, with D hard to call. The CDR3 contains 14 residues. Germline values: CDR1 LNHDA, CDR2 SQIVND (reference sequence). Trimming pared 5 bases from V and 12 bases from J, leaving 20 bases between. The CDR3 bases are TGTGCCAGTAGTGCCCGGGCCTCCTTGGATGGGCAGTTCTTC. Its translation is CASSARASLDGQFF.

This clonotype was seen at least ten times. The J gene is TRBJ2-1, the V gene TRBV11-2, with D uncertain. V lost 8 bases and J 7 bases, leaving 9 bases between the germline ends. The V gene's germline CDR1 is SGHAT and CDR2 FQNNGV. The CDR3 loop spans 11 amino acids. The CDR3 here is CASGRTNEQFF. As DNA, the CDR3 is TGTGCCAGCGGAAGAACAAATGAGCAGTTCTTC.

The V and J genes are TRBV28 and TRBJ1-2; 9 bases fit TRBD1. The junction had 13 bases not matched to a gene; V was cut back by 3 bases and J by 8 bases. Per the germline V gene, CDR1 is MDHEN and CDR2 is SYDVKM. The CDR3 is 16 residues long. The CDR3 DNA follows: TGTGCCAGCAGTTTCCTCCGGGACAGGGCTATTAAAGGCTACACCTTC. As protein: CASSFLRDRAIKGYTF.